The sample holds a few counts of the clone carrying this TCR beta chain. A junction end diverges from the germline sequence, so it may reflect a read error. The time point: newly diagnosed GD, antithyroid drugs for less than 3 months. RNA isolated from PBMCs was used to make the TCR library. This entry comes from a study of regulatory T cells in long-lasting Graves disease. This CDR3 is built from 13 residues. Germline V gene data show CDR1 as SGHRS and CDR2 as YFSETQ. Both iRepertoire HTBI primers and Arm-PCR of CDR3 regions were used to build the TCR beta libraries. TCRdb passed the multiplex PCR reads through MiXCR, listing each CDR3 protein once. The sample shows roughly 560,000 distinct CDR3 sequences, roughly 16% of them seen only once. In addition, the sample was reused for a study of T cells in Graves' hyperthyroidism and ophthalmopathy. In that study: Diagnosis of hyperthyroidism was new in patients aged 18 to 65, and its duration was under 2 months.

This chain links TRBV5-1 with TRBJ1-1; 7 bases align to TRBD1. The sequencing here drew on peripheral blood mononuclear cells (PBMCs), taken at new diagnosis, from a patient treated with antithyroid drugs. This clonotype was obtained from a woman aged 35-60 years with Graves disease. The CDR3 DNA sequence: TGCGCCAGCAGCTTGGGACAGGGCCCTGAAACTTTCTTT. Protein: CASSLGQGPETFF.